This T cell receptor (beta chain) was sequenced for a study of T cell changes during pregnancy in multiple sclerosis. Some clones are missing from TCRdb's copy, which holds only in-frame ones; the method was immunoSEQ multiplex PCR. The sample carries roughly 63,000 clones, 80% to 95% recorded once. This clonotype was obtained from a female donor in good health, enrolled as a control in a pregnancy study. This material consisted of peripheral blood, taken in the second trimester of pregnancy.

The CDR3 region has the DNA TGTGCCAGCAGCTTAGTTGGAGGGAGATGGAATGAGCAGTTCTTC. It encodes CASSLVGGRWNEQFF. The genes are TRBV7-6 and TRBJ2-1; perhaps TRBD2 as D (6 bases). The V end was cut by 1 base, the J end by 7 bases, with 14 bases between. The CDR3 is 15 amino acids. Germline-derived CDR1 and CDR2 are SGHVS and FNYEAQ.